This TCR beta chain emerged from a study of cytomegalovirus exposure and HLA in healthy donors. For this clone: The antigen remains undetermined.

Both 60 Vbeta primers and 13 Jbeta primers went into the PCR. TCRdb's table, derived via immunoSEQ multiplex PCR, lists solely in-frame clones and lacks some. The repertoire holds 110,000 to 150,000 clones, with about 10% as singletons. General study results and limits: High sensitivity and specificity were reportedly achieved when the classifier diagnosed cytomegalovirus status. Presence/absence analyses assumed roughly uniform sequencing depth across donors, which may not hold.

Per the germline V gene, CDR1 is SGHNT and CDR2 is YENEEA. Trimming took off 4 bases at V and 2 bases at J, with 15 bases between the two ends. The CDR3 contains 15 residues. This receptor was identified in a man aged 45-60 years in good health and CMV-seronegative. Sequenced sample: PBMCs. The chain carries TRBV11-3 and TRBJ2-7, with D unresolved. The CDR3 loop is CASSSLFGATYEQYF. The CDR3 bases are TGTGCCAGCAGCTCCTTGTTTGGAGCTACCTACGAGCAGTACTTC.